The next 13 T cell receptor beta chains were all read from a single sample in a study of blood T cell repertoires in COVID-19. The method was immunoSEQ multiplex PCR; TCRdb's version includes in-frame clones alone and lacks a portion of them. In the table there are a few hundred thousand clones, over 75% of which are singletons. The sequenced sample consisted of PBMCs or T cells enriched from blood (not recorded which). The receptors originated from a man aged 25 to 45 who had recovered from COVID-19.

The gene calls are TRBV28 and TRBJ2-1, with TRBD2 matching 8 bases. The germline gives CDR1 MDHEN, CDR2 SYDVKM. This CDR3 is 16 amino acids long. Losses at the gene ends were 4 bases for V and 8 bases for J; bases not matched to a gene: 13. Here the CDR3 reads CASSSAAGVKWDEQFF. The CDR3 DNA reads TGTGCCAGCAGTTCGGCAGCGGGAGTGAAGTGGGATGAGCAGTTCTTC.

This clone came up a few times. This sequence joins TRBV19 and TRBJ1-5; D is undetermined. The CDR3 consists of 14 residues. With 5 bases removed from V and 1 base from J, the gap between germline ends came to 9 bases. Germline values: CDR1 LNHDA, CDR2 SQIVND (reference sequence). The CDR3 DNA reads as TGTGCCAGTAGTCCTGGACTCAGCAATCAGCCCCAGCATTTT. It codes for CASSPGLSNQPQHF.

The V and J genes are TRBV18 and TRBJ2-1; 8 bases map to TRBD1. The CDR3 spans 14 residues. Germline V gives CDR1 KGHSH, CDR2 LQKENI. Unmatched junction bases numbered 8, after V lost 4 bases and J lost 9 bases. CDR3 in DNA: TGTGCCAGCTCACTCGGACAGGGAGCCACTGAGCAGTTCTTC. This encodes CASSLGQGATEQFF.

This clone was seen more than once but under ten times. The chain is built from TRBV7-9 and TRBJ2-5; 10 nucleotides line up with TRBD1. Germline V gene lookup returns CDR1 SEHNR and CDR2 FQNEAQ (reference sequence). The CDR3 sequence is 15 residues long. The junction had 4 bases not matched to a gene; V was cut back by 1 base and J by 5 bases. The CDR3 spells CASSLGLGQGETQYF. DNA of the CDR3: TGTGCCAGCAGCTTAGGTTTGGGACAGGGGGAGACCCAGTACTTC. Full variable domain (rest looked up from reference TRBV7-9 and TRBJ2-5): DTGVSQNPRHKITKRGQNVTFRCDPISEHNRLYWYRQTLGQGPEFLTYFQNEAQLEKSRLLSDRFSAERPKGSFSTLEIQRTEQGDSAMYLCASSLGLGQGETQYFGPGTRLLVL.

In DNA form, the CDR3 reads TGTGCCAGCACCCAAACCGGGACAGTCTCCTACGAGCAGTACTTC. The encoded protein is CASTQTGTVSYEQYF. This chain uses TRBV25-1 with TRBJ2-7; 7 bases agree with TRBD1. Trimming removed 7 bases from V and 0 bases from J; junction bases left unmatched: 9. The germline V gene encodes CDR1 MGHDK and CDR2 SYGVNS. This CDR3 is built from 15 residues.

This clone was detected once. V and J are TRBV21-1 and TRBJ2-3; TRBD1, as called in the table, went unchecked against the DNA. TRBV21-1 has pseudogene status. The CDR3 contains 21 residues. CDR3 sequence (DNA): TGTGCCAGCATCCAACTGGGACAGGGGCCTTCAGGCGGGAGTTCTACAGATACGCAGTATTTT. It encodes CASIQLGQGPSGGSSTDTQYF.

The genes are TRBV4-2 and TRBJ2-1; 14 bases agree with TRBD2. Trimming at V came to 2 bases and at J to 10 bases, leaving 13 bases not matched to a gene. Germline V gene sequence: CDR1 LGHNA, CDR2 YNFKEQ. CDR3 length: 18 amino acids. CDR3 residues: CASSQTTGLAGATTEQFF. The CDR3 DNA follows: TGTGCCAGCAGCCAAACTACGGGACTAGCGGGAGCCACTACCGAGCAGTTCTTC.

This rearrangement joins TRBV5-8 to TRBJ2-6; 7 bases line up with TRBD2. Germline V lookup: CDR1 SGHTS, CDR2 YDEGEE. V lost 4 bases, J lost 0 bases, and 13 bases stayed unmatched. This CDR3 is built from 19 residues. The CDR3 DNA is TGTGCCAGCAGCCCGTACCGCGGGGGTCATAGCTCTGGGGCCAACGTCCTGACTTTC. Translation gives CASSPYRGGHSSGANVLTF. Using reference TRBV5-8 and TRBJ2-6 for the parts outside the CDR3, the full variable domain is EAGVTQSPTHLIKTRGQQATLRCSPISGHTSVYWYQQALGLGLQFLLWYDEGEERNRGNFPPRFSGRQFPNYSSELNVNALELEDSALYLCASSPYRGGHSSGANVLTFGAGSRLTVL.

The rearrangement uses TRBV5-1 and TRBJ1-6, with D possibly TRBD1 on 6 matching bases. Germline CDR1 and CDR2: SGHRS and YFSETQ. CDR3 length: 17 residues. Trimming removed 0 bases at V and 8 bases at J, with 18 bases between. The CDR3 nucleotides are TGCGCCAGCAGCTTGGCCGCTATGGGGGCTCATCATTCACCCCTCCACTTT. This encodes CASSLAAMGAHHSPLHF.

The gene calls are TRBV11-3 and TRBJ2-7; TRBD2 is a possible D gene (5 bases). The germline gives CDR1 SGHNT, CDR2 YENEEA. V was shortened by 0 bases and J by 5 bases, with 8 bases between the two germline ends. The CDR3 loop spans 13 amino acids. In nucleotides, the CDR3 is TGTGCCAGCAGCTTAGATCCGGGGAACGAGCAGTACTTC. This sequence encodes CASSLDPGNEQYF.

The chain couples TRBV5-6 to TRBJ1-1; D perhaps matches TRBD1 (6 bases). Trimming took 3 bases from V and 5 from J, leaving 8 bases between them. The CDR3 totals 12 residues. CDR1 is SGHDT and CDR2 is YYEEEE in the germline V gene. The chain's CDR3 is CASSYRETEAFF. The CDR3 DNA follows: TGTGCCAGCAGCTACAGGGAAACTGAAGCTTTCTTT.

This chain uses TRBV28 with TRBJ1-5; no definite D call. Between the trimmed V and J ends, which lost 3 bases and 0 bases, there was a span of 12 bases. The germline CDR1 and CDR2 sequences are MDHEN and SYDVKM. The CDR3 totals 16 residues. CDR3 nucleotide sequence: TGTGCCAGCAGTTTGGCCGGGAAAAATAGCAATCAGCCCCAGCATTTT. Protein: CASSLAGKNSNQPQHF.

On this clone: This sample also contains other DNA sequences that code for the same CDR3. This chain connects TRBV3-1 (or the pseudogene TRBV3-2) to TRBJ1-2, with D possibly TRBD1 on 5 matching bases. The CDR3 sequence is 14 residues long. The germline V gene has CDR1 LGHDT and CDR2 YNNKEL (reference sequence). Trimming took 0 bases from V and 3 from J, leaving 8 bases between them. The CDR3 coding sequence is TGTGCCAGCAGCCAAGAGGGGGGTGACTATGGCTACACCTTC. Amino acids: CASSQEGGDYGYTF.